These T cell receptor beta chains were read from a single sample in a study of blood T cell repertoires in COVID-19. The repertoire was sequenced with immunoSEQ multiplex PCR; TCRdb's copy has only in-frame clones and lacks some. The sample contains under 45,000 clones, around 90% of which appear only once. Sequenced sample: peripheral blood. These receptors all come from a human donor in a cohort sampled during active COVID-19. Each CDR3 is given with its conserved first and last residue. The D gene is left open where the match is weak. A clone size is listed for some rows: how often the clone was seen (once, few, many), or a class if it is expanded.

D,size,V,J,DNA,CDR3
TRBD1,NA,TRBV18,TRBJ2-1,TGTGCCAGCTCACCACCAGGACAGGGGTCCAGTGAGCAGTTCTTC,CASSPPGQGSSEQFF
TRBD1,NA,TRBV3-1/TRBV3-2,TRBJ2-7,TGTGCCAGCGAGGGGACAGTGGGATCCTACGAGCAGTACTTC,CASEGTVGSYEQYF
TRBD1,NA,TRBV7-9,TRBJ2-7,TGTGCCAGCAGGCCCGGGACAGGAGCCTACGAGCAGTACTTC,CASRPGTGAYEQYF
NA,NA,TRBV5-4,TRBJ1-2,TGTGCCAGCAGCTCTTGGAGGAGGGGCGATATGCGTGGCTACACCTTC,CASSSWRRGDMRGYTF
TRBD1,NA,TRBV6-4,TRBJ1-2,TGTGCCAGCAGTCCCACAGGGGGATGGGACTATGGCTACACCTTC,CASSPTGGWDYGYTF
TRBD1,NA,TRBV5-1,TRBJ1-2,TGCGCCAGCAGTTCAGGACAGGGAGGTGGCTACACCTTC,CASSSGQGGGYTF
NA,few,TRBV6-5,TRBJ1-1,TGTGCCAGCAGTCTAACCCCCCGGGACTCGGCTTTCTTT,CASSLTPRDSAFF
TRBD1,NA,TRBV7-9,TRBJ2-7,TGTGCCAGCAGCTTAACGCCCGGGACAGGGCGCTACGAGCAGTACTTC,CASSLTPGTGRYEQYF
NA,once,TRBV6-1,TRBJ2-7,TGTGCCAGCAGTGAACAATCCTCCGGGGTATACGAGCAGTACTTC,CASSEQSSGVYEQYF
TRBD1,NA,TRBV19,TRBJ1-6,TGTGCCAGTACGACCGGACAGGGTGATTCACCCCTCCACTTT,CASTTGQGDSPLHF
TRBD2,NA,TRBV9,TRBJ2-7,TGTGCCAGCAGCGTAGGGGGAGTAGCGGGGGTCTACGAGCAGTACTTC,CASSVGGVAGVYEQYF
NA,NA,TRBV21-1,TRBJ1-5,TGTGCCAGCAGCGCTCGAATATCAGGACAGGTAAGAAATCAGCCCCAGCATTTT,CASSARISGQVRNQPQHF
TRBD1,NA,TRBV19,TRBJ1-1,TGTGCCGGGGGTAAGACAGGGACCACTGAAGCTTTCTTT,CAGGKTGTTEAFF
TRBD1,NA,TRBV5-1,TRBJ1-2,TGCGCCAGCAGCTTTACCCTCCCGGGACAGGGGGCTAACTATGGCTACACCTTC,CASSFTLPGQGANYGYTF
TRBD2,NA,TRBV6-6,TRBJ2-7,TGTGCCAGCAGGGGGGGGGACGGGTCCTACGAGCAGTACTTC,CASRGGDGSYEQYF
NA,NA,TRBV7-9,TRBJ1-4,TGTGCCAGCAGCCCCTTCGGGGGTGAAAAACTGTTTTTT,CASSPFGGEKLFF
NA,NA,TRBV7-8,TRBJ1-5,TGTGCCAGCAGCTCCCTAAATCAGCCCCAGCATTTT,CASSSLNQPQHF
TRBD1,NA,TRBV5-6,TRBJ1-1,TGTGCCAGCAGCCCGTTTACAGGGGGTAATGAAGCTTTCTTT,CASSPFTGGNEAFF
NA,NA,TRBV7-2,TRBJ1-5,TGTGCCAGCAGGTTGACAGTCTATAGCAATCAGCCCCAGCATTTT,CASRLTVYSNQPQHF
NA,once,TRBV4-2,TRBJ2-1,TGTGCCAGCAGCCAAGAAGGAGGTCTAGGGAATGAGCAGTTCTTC,CASSQEGGLGNEQFF
TRBD2,NA,TRBV5-1,TRBJ2-1,TGCGCCAGCAGCTTGGCCCGCGGGGGGTTCAACAATGAGCAGTTCTTC,CASSLARGGFNNEQFF
NA,NA,TRBV6-5,TRBJ1-6,TGTGCCAGCAGTTCCCCTCAAGGGGGTTTGAGGTCACCCCTCCACTTT,CASSSPQGGLRSPLHF
TRBD2,NA,TRBV11-2,TRBJ2-1,TGTGCCAGCAGCTTAAGCGGGGGGAATTACAATGAGCAGTTCTTC,CASSLSGGNYNEQFF
NA,NA,TRBV3-1/TRBV3-2,TRBJ1-1,TGTGCCAGCAGCAACCGGGGGGCGGACACTGAAGCTTTCTTT,CASSNRGADTEAFF
TRBD1,NA,TRBV5-1,TRBJ1-3,TGCGCCAGCAGCCCGGACAGGAGAAACACCATATATTTT,CASSPDRRNTIYF
TRBD2,NA,TRBV19,TRBJ2-5,TGTGCCAGTAGTGCTGGGACTAGCGACACTCAAGAGACCCAGTACTTC,CASSAGTSDTQETQYF
NA,NA,TRBV2,TRBJ1-2,TGTGCCAGCAGTGAACAGGACTATGGCTACACCTTC,CASSEQDYGYTF